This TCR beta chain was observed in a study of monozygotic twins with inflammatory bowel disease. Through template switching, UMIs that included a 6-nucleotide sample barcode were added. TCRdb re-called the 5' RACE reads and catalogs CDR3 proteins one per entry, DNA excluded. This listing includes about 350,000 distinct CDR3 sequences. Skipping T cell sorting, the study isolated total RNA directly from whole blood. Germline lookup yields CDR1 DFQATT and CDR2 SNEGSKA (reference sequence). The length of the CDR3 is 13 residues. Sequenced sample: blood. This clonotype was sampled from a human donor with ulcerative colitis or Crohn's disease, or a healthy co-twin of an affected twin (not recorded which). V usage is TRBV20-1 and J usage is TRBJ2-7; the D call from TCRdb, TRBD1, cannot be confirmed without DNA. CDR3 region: CSGRSGGIYEQYF.